This T cell receptor (beta chain) came from a study of T-cell memory formation after mild COVID-19 (TCRdb year 2021). Looking at the study overall: TCR sequence clusters from the two donors were largely donor specific. The cohort comprised two young, previously healthy adult volunteers, one female and one male. In two donors, T-cell clones that expanded and contracted after mild COVID-19 were tracked by sequencing TCRalpha and TCRbeta repertoires over time. Paper-wide results and their limitations: The detection of some responding clones in pre-infection memory suggests that pre-existing cross-reactive memory T cells joined the SARS-CoV-2 response. Contracting CD4+ clones turned up mainly in the CM and EM memory subsets, whereas EMRA was where CD8+ clones were enriched. SARS-CoV-2 specificity was not confirmed for the second-wave clones peaking on day 37. The study included only a couple of mild cases, and larger cohorts that include severe cases with pre-infection samples were judged to be necessary. Clones that contracted from day 15 to 85 showed balanced CD4/CD8 phenotypes, whereas a second wave of clones that expanded from day 15 to 37 leaned towards CD4+.

Sequencing was performed on an Illumina NovaSeq 6000. cDNA libraries for TCRalpha and TCRbeta were prepared by 5'RACE using constant-segment primers, with sample barcodes and unique molecular identifiers added. Trizol reagent was used to extract RNA from every sample. Libraries were amplified in two PCR steps, with a second sample barcode and Illumina TruSeq adapters added in the second step. The libraries were sequenced on an Illumina NovaSeq using 2 x 150 bp paired-end reads. Per the authors' processing: Demultiplexing of reads and collapsing into UMI-guided consensus sequences were performed with migec v1.2.7. Using mixcr v2.1.11, UMI consensuses were aligned to TRA and TRB V and J templates and then assembled into clonotypes. A clonotype was counted as expanded or contracted only when both edgeR and NoisET called the clonotype significant, with the noise models trained on biological replicates. For edgeR calls, a false discovery rate-adjusted p below 0.01 and a log2 fold-change threshold of 1 were applied. As an exploratory analysis of dynamics, PCA with hierarchical clustering was applied to max-normalized trajectories of the 1000 most abundant clonotypes. Separately sequenced CD4+ and CD8+ repertoires were used to assign a CD4 or CD8 phenotype to each responding clone. TCRdb trimmed the raw reads at Q25, called clones with MiXCR and kept productive beta chains. For every CDR3 protein sequence, its rows merge into one entry that carries the most common genes and DNA. None of the V and J calls come from the authors' own analysis; TCRdb made them. In all, the sample holds 85,000 to 130,000 distinct CDR3 sequences, and around 10% of those were seen once. 40% of the sample is in the top ten clones.

In regard to this clonotype: It has no known antigen specificity. No base quality values were provided; no much bigger clone lies one nucleotide off.

Ficoll-Paque density gradient centrifugation was used to isolate PBMCs. The junction carries 13 bases between V and J, which are trimmed by 0 bases and 3 bases respectively. Taken from the germline V gene, the CDR1 and CDR2 loops are SGHRS and YFSETQ. CDR3 length: 15 amino acids, cysteine to phenylalanine. Of all the DNA, just the CDR3 is kept, 45 bases in frame from base 1. This chain joins TRBV5-1 to TRBJ2-7; TRBD1 is perhaps the D gene, given 6 matching bases. Sequencing was carried out using PBMCs or a T cell subset sorted from them (not recorded which). This TCR derives from a man aged 18 to 35 who had mild COVID-19 (a few samples of this study predate the infection). The sample titles of this study are shuffled in the database, so cell type and time point are left out; the donor was told from shared clones. The nucleotides read TGCGCCAGCAGCTTGGCACAGGGTGTGTTCTACGAGCAGTACTTC. It translates as CASSLAQGVFYEQYF.